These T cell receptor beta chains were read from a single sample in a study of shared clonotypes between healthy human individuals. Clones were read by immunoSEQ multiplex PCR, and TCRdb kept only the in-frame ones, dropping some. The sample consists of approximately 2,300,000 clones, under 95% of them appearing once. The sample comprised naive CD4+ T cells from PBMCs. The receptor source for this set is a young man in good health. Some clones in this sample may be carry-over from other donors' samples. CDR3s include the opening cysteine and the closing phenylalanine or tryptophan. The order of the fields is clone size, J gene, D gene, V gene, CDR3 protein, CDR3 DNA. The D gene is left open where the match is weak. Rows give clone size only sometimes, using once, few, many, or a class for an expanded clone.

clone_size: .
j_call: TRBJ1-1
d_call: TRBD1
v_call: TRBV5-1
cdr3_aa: CASSLTGVRDTEAFF
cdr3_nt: TGCGCCAGCAGCCTGACAGGGGTGAGGGACACTGAAGCTTTCTTT

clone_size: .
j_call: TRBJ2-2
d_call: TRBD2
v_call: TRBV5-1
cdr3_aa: CASSLIAGGNGELFF
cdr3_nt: TGCGCCAGCAGCTTGATTGCGGGAGGCAACGGGGAGCTGTTTTTT

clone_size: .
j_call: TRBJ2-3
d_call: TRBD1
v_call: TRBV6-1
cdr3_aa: CASIGTGSTDTQYF
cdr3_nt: TGTGCCAGCATCGGGACAGGGAGCACAGATACGCAGTATTTT

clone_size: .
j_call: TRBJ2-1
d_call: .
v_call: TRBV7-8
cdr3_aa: CASSTTGGGVTNEQFF
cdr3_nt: TGTGCCAGCAGCACTACCGGGGGTGGGGTTACCAATGAGCAGTTCTTC

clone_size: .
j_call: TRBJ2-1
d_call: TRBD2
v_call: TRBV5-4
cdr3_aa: CASSFGLAGGDEQFF
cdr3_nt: TGTGCCAGCAGCTTCGGACTAGCGGGGGGCGATGAGCAGTTCTTC

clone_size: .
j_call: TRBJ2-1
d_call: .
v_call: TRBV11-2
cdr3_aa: CASIPINLTGSYNEQFF
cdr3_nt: TGTGCCAGCATCCCGATTAATTTGACGGGATCCTACAATGAGCAGTTCTTC

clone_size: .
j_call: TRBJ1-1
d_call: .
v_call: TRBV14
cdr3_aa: CASSQPGIMNTEAFF
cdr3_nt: TGTGCCAGCAGCCAACCGGGTATCATGAACACTGAAGCTTTCTTT

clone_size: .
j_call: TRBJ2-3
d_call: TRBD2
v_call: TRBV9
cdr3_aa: CASKRVAGDRDTQYF
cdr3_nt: TGTGCCAGTAAGAGAGTAGCGGGAGATAGGGATACGCAGTATTTT

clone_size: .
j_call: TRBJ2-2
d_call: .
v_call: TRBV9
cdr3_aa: CASSAGPTGELFF
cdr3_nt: TGTGCCAGCAGCGCCGGCCCCACCGGGGAGCTGTTTTTT

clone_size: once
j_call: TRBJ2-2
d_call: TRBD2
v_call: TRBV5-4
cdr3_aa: CASSRREDRELFF
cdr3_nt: TGTGCCAGCAGCCGGCGGGAGGACAGGGAGCTGTTTTTT

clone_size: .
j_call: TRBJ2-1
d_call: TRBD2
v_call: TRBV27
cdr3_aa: CASSLFSVGEPSGGAYNEQFF
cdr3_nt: TGTGCCAGCAGTTTATTCAGTGTTGGGGAGCCTAGCGGAGGGGCTTACAATGAGCAGTTCTTC

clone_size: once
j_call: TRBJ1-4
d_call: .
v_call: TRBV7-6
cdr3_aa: CASSTTPGWQGRTNEKLFF
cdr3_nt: TGTGCCAGCAGCACCACCCCGGGATGGCAGGGGAGGACTAATGAAAAACTGTTTTTT

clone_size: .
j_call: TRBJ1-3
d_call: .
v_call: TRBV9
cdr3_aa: CASSVDEGRAAIYF
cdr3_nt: TGTGCCAGCAGCGTAGACGAGGGGCGCGCGGCCATATATTTT

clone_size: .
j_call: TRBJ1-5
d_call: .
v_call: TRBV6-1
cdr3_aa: CASSAVYGGGQPQHF
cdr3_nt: TGTGCCAGCAGCGCCGTGTATGGGGGTGGGCAGCCCCAGCATTTT

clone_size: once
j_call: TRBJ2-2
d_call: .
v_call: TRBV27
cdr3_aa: CASRASSRQQNTGELFF
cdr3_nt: TGTGCCAGCAGGGCATCGTCTCGACAGCAGAACACCGGGGAGCTGTTTTTT

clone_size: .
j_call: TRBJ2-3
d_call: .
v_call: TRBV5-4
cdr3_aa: CASSSGQRTDTQYF
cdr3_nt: TGTGCCAGCAGCTCTGGACAGCGCACAGATACGCAGTATTTT

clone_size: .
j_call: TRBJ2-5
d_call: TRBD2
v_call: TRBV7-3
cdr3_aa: CASSFGLAGIQETQYF
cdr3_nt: TGTGCCAGCAGCTTCGGACTAGCGGGAATCCAAGAGACCCAGTACTTC

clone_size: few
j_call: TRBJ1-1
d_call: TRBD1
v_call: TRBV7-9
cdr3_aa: CASSSGQGTTEAFF
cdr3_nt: TGTGCCAGCAGCTCCGGACAGGGCACGACTGAAGCTTTCTTT

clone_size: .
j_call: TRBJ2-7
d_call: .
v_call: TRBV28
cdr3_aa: CASSLVGRVYEQYF
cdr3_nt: TGTGCCAGCAGTTTAGTCGGGAGAGTCTACGAGCAGTACTTC

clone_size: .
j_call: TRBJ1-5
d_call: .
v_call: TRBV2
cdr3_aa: CASTPESSNQPQHF
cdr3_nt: TGTGCCAGCACCCCCGAGAGTAGCAATCAGCCCCAGCATTTT

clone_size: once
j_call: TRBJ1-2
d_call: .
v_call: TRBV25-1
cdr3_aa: CASSDPAREDYGYTF
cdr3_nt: TGTGCCAGCAGTGACCCGGCCCGAGAGGACTATGGCTACACCTTC

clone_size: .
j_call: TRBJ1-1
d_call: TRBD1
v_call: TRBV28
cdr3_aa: CASSFPGTGLSFF
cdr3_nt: TGTGCCAGCAGTTTCCCCGGGACAGGCCTATCTTTCTTT

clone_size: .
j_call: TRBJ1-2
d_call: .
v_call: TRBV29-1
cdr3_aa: CSVVAVSSFSNYGYTF
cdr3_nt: TGCAGCGTTGTAGCTGTGTCTTCTTTCTCGAACTATGGCTACACCTTC

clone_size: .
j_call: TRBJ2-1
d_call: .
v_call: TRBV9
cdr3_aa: CASSVGSATGYNEQFF
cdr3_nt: TGTGCCAGCAGCGTTGGTAGCGCAACAGGGTACAATGAGCAGTTCTTC

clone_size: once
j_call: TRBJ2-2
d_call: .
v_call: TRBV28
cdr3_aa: CASSGRLAGELFF
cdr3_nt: TGTGCCAGCAGCGGCAGACTGGCGGGGGAGCTGTTTTTT

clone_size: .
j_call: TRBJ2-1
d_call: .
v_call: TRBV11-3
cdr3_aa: CASSLAGFAPYNEQFF
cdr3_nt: TGTGCCAGCAGCTTAGCCGGGTTTGCCCCCTACAATGAGCAGTTCTTC

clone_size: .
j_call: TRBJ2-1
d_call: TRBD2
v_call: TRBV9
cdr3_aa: CASSVDGGGTHEQFF
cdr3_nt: TGTGCCAGCAGCGTAGACGGCGGGGGTACCCATGAGCAGTTCTTC

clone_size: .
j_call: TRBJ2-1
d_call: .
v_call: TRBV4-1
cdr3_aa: CASSREATAPSSYNEQFF
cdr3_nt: TGCGCCAGCAGCCGAGAGGCCACGGCACCGAGCTCCTACAATGAGCAGTTCTTC

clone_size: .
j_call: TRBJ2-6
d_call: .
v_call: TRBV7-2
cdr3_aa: CASSLPSRPSGANVLTF
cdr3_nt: TGTGCCAGCAGCTTACCATCAAGGCCCTCTGGGGCCAACGTCCTGACTTTC

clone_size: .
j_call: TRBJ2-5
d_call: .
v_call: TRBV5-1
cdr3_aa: CASHGGQGRVQYF
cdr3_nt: TGCGCCAGCCACGGCGGGCAGGGGAGGGTCCAGTACTTC

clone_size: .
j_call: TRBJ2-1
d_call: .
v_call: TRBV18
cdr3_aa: CASSPWAYNEQFF
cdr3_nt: TGTGCCAGCTCACCGTGGGCATACAATGAGCAGTTCTTC

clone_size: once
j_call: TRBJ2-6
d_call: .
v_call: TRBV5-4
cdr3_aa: CASSHNQGRSGANVLTF
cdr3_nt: TGTGCCAGCAGCCACAATCAGGGGCGCTCTGGGGCCAACGTCCTGACTTTC